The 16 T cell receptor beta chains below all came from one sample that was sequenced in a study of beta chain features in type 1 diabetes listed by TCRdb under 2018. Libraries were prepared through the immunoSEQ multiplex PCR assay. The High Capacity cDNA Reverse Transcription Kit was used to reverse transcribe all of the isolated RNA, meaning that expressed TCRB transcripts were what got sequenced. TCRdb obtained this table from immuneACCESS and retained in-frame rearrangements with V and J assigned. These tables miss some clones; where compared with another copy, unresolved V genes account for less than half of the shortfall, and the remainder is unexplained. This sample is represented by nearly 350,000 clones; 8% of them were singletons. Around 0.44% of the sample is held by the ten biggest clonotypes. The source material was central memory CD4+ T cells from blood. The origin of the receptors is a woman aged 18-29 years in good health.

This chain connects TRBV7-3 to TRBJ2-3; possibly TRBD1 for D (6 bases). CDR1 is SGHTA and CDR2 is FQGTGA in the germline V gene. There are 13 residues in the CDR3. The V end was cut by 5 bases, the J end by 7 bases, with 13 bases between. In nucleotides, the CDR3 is TGTGCCAGCAGCGTCGAGAGGGGGTATACGCAGTATTTT. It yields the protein CASSVERGYTQYF.

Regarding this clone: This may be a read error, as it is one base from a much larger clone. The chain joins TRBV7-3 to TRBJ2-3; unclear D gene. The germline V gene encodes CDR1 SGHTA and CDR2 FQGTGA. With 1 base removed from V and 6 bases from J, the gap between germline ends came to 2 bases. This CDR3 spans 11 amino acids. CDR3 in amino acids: CASSLSDTQYF. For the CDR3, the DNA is TGTGCCAGCAGCTTAAGTGATACGCAGTATTTT.

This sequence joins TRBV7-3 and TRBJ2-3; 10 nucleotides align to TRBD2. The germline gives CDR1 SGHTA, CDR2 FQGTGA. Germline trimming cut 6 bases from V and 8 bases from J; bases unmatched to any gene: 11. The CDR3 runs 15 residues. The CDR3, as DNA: TGTGCCAGCAGTCCACTCGGTCAGCGGGAGGGTACGCAGTATTTT. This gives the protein CASSPLGQREGTQYF.

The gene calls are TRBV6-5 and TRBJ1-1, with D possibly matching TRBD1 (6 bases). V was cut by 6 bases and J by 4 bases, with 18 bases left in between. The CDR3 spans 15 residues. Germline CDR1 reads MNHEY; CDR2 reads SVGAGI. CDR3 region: CASRRTVSVGTEAFF. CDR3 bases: TGTGCCAGCAGGAGGACAGTTAGTGTTGGCACTGAAGCTTTCTTT.

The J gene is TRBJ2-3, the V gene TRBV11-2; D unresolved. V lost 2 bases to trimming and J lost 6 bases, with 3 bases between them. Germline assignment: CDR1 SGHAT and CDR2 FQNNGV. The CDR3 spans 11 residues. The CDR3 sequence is CASSLTDTQYF. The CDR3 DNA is TGTGCCAGCAGCTTAACGGATACGCAGTATTTT.

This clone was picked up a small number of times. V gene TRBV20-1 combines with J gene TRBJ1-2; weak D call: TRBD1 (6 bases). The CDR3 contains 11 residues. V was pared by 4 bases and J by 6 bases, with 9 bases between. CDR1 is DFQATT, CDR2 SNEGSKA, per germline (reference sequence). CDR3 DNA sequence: TGCAGTGCTAAACAGGGCCATGGCTACACCTTC. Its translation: CSAKQGHGYTF.

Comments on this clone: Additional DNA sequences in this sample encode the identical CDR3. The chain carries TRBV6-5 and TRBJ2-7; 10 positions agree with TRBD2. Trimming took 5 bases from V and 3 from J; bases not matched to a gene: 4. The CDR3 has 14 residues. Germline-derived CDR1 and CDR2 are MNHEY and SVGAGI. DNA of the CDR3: TGTGCCAGCAGTCTAGCGGGAGTGGTCTACGAGCAGTACTTC. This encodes CASSLAGVVYEQYF.

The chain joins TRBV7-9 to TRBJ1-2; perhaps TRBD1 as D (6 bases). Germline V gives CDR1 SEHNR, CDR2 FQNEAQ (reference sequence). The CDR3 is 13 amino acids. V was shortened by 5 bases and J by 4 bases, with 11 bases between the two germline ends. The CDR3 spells CASSLTGSYGYTF. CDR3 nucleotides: TGTGCCAGCAGCCTCACAGGGTCCTATGGCTACACCTTC.

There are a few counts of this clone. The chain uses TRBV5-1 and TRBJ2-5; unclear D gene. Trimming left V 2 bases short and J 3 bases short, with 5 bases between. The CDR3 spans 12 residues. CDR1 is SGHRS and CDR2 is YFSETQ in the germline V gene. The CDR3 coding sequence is TGCGCCAGCAGCTTCGAGGAAGAGACCCAGTACTTC. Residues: CASSFEEETQYF.

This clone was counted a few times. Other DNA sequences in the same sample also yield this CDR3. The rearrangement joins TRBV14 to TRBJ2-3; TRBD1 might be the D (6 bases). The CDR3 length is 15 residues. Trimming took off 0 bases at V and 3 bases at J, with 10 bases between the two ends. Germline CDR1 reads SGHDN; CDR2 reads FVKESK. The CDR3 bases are TGTGCCAGCAGCCAAGATAGGGGGATTACAGATACGCAGTATTTT. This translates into CASSQDRGITDTQYF. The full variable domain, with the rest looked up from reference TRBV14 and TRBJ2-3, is EAGVTQFPSHSVIEKGQTVTLRCDPISGHDNLYWYRRVMGKEIKFLLHFVKESKQDESGMPNNRFLAERTGGTYSTLKVQPAELEDSGVYFCASSQDRGITDTQYFGPGTRLTVL.

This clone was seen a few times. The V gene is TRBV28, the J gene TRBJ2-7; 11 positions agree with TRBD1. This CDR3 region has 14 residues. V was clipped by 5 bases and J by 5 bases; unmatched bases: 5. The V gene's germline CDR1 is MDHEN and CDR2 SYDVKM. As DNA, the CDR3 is TGTGCCAGCAGTATAAGGACAGGGGGCAACGAGCAGTACTTC. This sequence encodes CASSIRTGGNEQYF.

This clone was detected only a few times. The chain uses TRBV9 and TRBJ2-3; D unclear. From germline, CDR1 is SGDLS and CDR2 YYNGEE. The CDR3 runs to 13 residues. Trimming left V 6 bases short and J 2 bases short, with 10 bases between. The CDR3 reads CASTRGSTDTQYF. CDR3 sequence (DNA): TGTGCCAGCACCCGTGGGTCCACAGATACGCAGTATTTT. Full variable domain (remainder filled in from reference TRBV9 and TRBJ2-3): DSGVTQTPKHLITATGQRVTLRCSPRSGDLSVYWYQQSLDQGLQFLIQYYNGEERAKGNILERFSAQQFPDLHSELNLSSLELGDSALYFCASTRGSTDTQYFGPGTRLTVL.

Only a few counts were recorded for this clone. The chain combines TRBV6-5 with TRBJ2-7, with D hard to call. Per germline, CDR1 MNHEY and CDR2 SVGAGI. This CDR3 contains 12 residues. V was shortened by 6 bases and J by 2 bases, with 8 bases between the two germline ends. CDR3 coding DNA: TGTGCCAGCAGAGCCTGGACCTACGAGCAGTACTTC. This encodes CASRAWTYEQYF.

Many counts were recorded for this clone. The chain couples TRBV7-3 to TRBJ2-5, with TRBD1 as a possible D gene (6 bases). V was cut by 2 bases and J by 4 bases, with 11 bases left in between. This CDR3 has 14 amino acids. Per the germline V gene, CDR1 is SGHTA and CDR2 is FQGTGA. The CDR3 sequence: CASSLQGPGETQYF. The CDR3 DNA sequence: TGTGCCAGCAGCTTACAGGGGCCGGGAGAGACCCAGTACTTC.

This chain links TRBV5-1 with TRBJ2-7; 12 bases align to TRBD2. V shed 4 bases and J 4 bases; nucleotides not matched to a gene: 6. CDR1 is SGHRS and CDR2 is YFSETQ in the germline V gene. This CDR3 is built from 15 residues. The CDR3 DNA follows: TGCGCCAGCAGCCCCCGGACTAGCGGGAAATACGAGCAGTACTTC. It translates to CASSPRTSGKYEQYF. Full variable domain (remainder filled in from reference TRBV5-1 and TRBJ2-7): KAGVTQTPRYLIKTRGQQVTLSCSPISGHRSVSWYQQTPGQGLQFLFEYFSETQRNKGNFPGRFSGRQFSNSRSEMNVSTLELGDSALYLCASSPRTSGKYEQYFGPGTRLTVT.

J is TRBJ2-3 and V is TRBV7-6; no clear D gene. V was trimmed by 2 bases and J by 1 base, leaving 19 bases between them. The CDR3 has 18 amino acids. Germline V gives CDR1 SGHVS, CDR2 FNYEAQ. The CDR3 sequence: CASSLRPRWRQGTDTQYF. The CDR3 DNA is TGTGCCAGCAGCTTACGTCCGAGATGGCGCCAAGGCACAGATACGCAGTATTTT.